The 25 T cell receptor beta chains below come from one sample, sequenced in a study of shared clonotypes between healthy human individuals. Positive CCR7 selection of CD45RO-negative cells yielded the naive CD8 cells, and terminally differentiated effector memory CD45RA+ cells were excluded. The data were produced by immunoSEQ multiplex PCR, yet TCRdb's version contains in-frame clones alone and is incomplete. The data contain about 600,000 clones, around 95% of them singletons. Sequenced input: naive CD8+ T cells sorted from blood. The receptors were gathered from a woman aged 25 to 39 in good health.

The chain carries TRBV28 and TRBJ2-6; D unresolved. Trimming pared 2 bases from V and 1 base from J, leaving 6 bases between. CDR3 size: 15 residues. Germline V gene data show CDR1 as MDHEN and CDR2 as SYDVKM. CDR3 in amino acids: CASSLAWSGANVLTF. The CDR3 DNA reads TGTGCCAGCAGTTTAGCCTGGTCTGGGGCCAACGTCCTGACTTTC.

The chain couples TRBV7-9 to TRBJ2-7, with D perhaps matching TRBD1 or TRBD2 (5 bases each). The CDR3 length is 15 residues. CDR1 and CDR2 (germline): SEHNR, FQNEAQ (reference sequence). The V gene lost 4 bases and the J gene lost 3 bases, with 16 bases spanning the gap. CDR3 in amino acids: CASSSAGTISYEQYF. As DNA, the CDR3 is TGTGCCAGCAGCTCCGCCGGGACGATAAGCTACGAGCAGTACTTC.

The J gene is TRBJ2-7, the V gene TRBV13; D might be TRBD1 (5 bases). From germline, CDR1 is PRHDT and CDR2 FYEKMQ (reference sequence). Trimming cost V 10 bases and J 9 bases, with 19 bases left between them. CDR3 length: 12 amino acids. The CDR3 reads CATTEWGTGQYF. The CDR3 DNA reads TGTGCCACCACTGAGTGGGGCACAGGGCAGTACTTC.

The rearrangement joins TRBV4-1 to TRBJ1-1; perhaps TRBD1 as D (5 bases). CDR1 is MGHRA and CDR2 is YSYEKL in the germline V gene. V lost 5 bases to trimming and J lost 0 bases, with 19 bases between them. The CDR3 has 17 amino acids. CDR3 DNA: TGCGCCAGCAGCTACAGAGACAGTAACACAATGAACACTGAAGCTTTCTTT. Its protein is CASSYRDSNTMNTEAFF.

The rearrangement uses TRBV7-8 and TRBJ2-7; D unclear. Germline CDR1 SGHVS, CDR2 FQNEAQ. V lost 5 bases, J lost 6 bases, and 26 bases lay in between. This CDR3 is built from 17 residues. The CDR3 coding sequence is TGTGCCAGCAGCGAAATTAGGGTCGCCGCCACCGGTGGCGAGCAGTACTTC. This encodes CASSEIRVAATGGEQYF.

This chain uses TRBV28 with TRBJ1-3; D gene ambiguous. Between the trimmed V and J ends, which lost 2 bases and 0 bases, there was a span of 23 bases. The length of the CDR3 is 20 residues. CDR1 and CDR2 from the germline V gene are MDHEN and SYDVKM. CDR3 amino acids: CASSLAGVISWGTSGNTIYF. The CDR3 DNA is TGTGCCAGCAGTTTAGCCGGGGTGATATCGTGGGGTACCTCTGGAAACACCATATATTTT.

The chain's CDR3 is CASSAGNTDTQYF. In DNA, the CDR3 is TGTGCCAGCAGCGCGGGGAACACAGATACGCAGTATTTT. The rearrangement joins TRBV7-9 to TRBJ2-3, with D possibly being TRBD2 (6 bases). V was pared by 5 bases and J by 2 bases, with 8 bases between. Germline V CDR1 and CDR2: SEHNR, FQNEAQ (reference sequence). This CDR3 is 13 amino acids long.

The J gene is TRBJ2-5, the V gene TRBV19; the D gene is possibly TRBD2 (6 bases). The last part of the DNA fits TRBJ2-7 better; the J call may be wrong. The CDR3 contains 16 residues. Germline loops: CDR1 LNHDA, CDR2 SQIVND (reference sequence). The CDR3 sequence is CASSTLTWRGVYEQYF. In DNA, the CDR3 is TGTGCCAGTAGTACCCTAACTTGGCGGGGCGTCTACGAGCAGTACTTC.

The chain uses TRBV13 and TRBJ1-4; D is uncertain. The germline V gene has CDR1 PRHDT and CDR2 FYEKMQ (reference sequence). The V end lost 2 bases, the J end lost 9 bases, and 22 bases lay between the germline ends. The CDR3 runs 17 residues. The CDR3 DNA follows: TGTGCCAGCAGCTTAACGAGGACTCTGCCGGGAAGAAAAAAACTGTTTTTT. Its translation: CASSLTRTLPGRKKLFF.

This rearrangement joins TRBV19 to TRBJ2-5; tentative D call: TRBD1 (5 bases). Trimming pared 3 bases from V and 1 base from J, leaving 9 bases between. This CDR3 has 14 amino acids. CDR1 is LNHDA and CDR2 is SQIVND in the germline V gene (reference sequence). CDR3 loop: CASSIGAIQETQYF. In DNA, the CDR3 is TGTGCCAGTAGTATTGGGGCGATCCAAGAGACCCAGTACTTC. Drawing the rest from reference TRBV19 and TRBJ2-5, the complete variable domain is DGGITQSPKYLFRKEGQNVTLSCEQNLNHDAMYWYRQDPGQGLRLIYYSQIVNDFQKGDIAEGYSVSREKKESFPLTVTSAQKNPTAFYLCASSIGAIQETQYFGPGTRLLVL.

The CDR3 spells CASSFQGVIGNQPQHF. The CDR3 DNA sequence: TGTGCCAGCAGTTTCCAGGGGGTTATAGGCAATCAGCCCCAGCATTTT. This chain uses TRBV28 with TRBJ1-5, with 7 bases matching TRBD1. The V gene end was trimmed by 3 bases and the J gene end by 2 bases; junction bases not matched to a gene: 7. The CDR3 is 16 residues long. From germline, CDR1 is MDHEN and CDR2 SYDVKM.

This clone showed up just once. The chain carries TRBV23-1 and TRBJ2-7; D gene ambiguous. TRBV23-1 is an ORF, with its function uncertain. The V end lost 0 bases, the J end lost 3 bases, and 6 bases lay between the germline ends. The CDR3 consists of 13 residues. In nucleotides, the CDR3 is TGCGCCAGCAGTCAATCGCGCGGCTACGAGCAGTACTTC. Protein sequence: CASSQSRGYEQYF.

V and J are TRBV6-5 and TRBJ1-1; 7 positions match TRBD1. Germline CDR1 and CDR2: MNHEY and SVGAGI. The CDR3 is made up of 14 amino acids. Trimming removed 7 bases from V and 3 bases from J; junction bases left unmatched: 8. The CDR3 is CASNQGGEDTEAFF. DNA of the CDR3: TGTGCCAGCAATCAAGGGGGCGAGGACACTGAAGCTTTCTTT.

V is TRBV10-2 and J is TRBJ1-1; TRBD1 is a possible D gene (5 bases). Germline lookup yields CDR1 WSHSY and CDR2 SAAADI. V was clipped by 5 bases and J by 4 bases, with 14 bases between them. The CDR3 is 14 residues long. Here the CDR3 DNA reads TGCGCCAGCAGTACCCCCGAGGGGCTCACTGAAGCTTTCTTT. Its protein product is CASSTPEGLTEAFF.

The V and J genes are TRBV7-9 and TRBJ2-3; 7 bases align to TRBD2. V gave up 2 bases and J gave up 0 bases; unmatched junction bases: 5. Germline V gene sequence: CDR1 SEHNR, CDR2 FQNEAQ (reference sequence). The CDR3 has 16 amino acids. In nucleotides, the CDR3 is TGTGCCAGCAGCTTATCTAGCGGAGAAAGCACAGATACGCAGTATTTT. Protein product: CASSLSSGESTDTQYF. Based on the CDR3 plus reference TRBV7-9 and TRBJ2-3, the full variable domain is DTGVSQNPRHKITKRGQNVTFRCDPISEHNRLYWYRQTLGQGPEFLTYFQNEAQLEKSRLLSDRFSAERPKGSFSTLEIQRTEQGDSAMYLCASSLSSGESTDTQYFGPGTRLTVL.

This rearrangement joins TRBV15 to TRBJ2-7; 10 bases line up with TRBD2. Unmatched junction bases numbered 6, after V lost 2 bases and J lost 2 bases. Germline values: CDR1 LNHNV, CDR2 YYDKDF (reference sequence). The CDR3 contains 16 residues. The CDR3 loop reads CATSRLTSGTTYEQYF. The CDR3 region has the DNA TGTGCCACCAGCAGACTCACTAGCGGGACTACCTACGAGCAGTACTTC. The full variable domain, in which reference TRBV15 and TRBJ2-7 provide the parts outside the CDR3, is DAMVIQNPRYQVTQFGKPVTLSCSQTLNHNVMYWYQQKSSQAPKLLFHYYDKDFNNEADTPDNFQSRRPNTSFCFLDIRSPGLGDTAMYLCATSRLTSGTTYEQYFGPGTRLTVT.

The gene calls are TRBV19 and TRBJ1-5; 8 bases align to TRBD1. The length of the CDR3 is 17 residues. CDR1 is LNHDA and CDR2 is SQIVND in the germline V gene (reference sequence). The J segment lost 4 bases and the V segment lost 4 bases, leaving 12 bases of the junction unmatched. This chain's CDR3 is CASSTKPGQALNQPQHF. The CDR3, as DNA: TGTGCCAGTAGTACAAAACCGGGACAGGCTTTAAATCAGCCCCAGCATTTT. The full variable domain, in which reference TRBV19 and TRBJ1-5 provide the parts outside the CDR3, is DGGITQSPKYLFRKEGQNVTLSCEQNLNHDAMYWYRQDPGQGLRLIYYSQIVNDFQKGDIAEGYSVSREKKESFPLTVTSAQKNPTAFYLCASSTKPGQALNQPQHFGDGTRLSIL.

The CDR3 coding sequence is TGTGCCAGCAGTTTCGGGCTCTCGACTGAAGCTTTCTTT. Translated: CASSFGLSTEAFF. This sequence joins TRBV27 and TRBJ1-1; D is uncertain. CDR3 size: 13 residues. Trimming stripped 3 bases from V and 5 bases from J, with 10 bases between. Germline V lookup: CDR1 MNHEY, CDR2 SMNVEV (reference sequence).

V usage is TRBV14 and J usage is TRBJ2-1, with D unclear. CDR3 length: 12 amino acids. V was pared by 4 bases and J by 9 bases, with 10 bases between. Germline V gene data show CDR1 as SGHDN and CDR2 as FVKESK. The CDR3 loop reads CASSPETGEQFF. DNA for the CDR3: TGTGCCAGCAGCCCTGAAACTGGTGAGCAGTTCTTC. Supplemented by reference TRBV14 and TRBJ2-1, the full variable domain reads EAGVTQFPSHSVIEKGQTVTLRCDPISGHDNLYWYRRVMGKEIKFLLHFVKESKQDESGMPNNRFLAERTGGTYSTLKVQPAELEDSGVYFCASSPETGEQFFGPGTRLTVL.

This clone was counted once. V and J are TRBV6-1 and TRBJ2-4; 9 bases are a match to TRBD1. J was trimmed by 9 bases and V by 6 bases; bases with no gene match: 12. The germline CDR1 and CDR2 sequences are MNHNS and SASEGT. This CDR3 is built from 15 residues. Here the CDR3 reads CASSGPGQGRGIQYF. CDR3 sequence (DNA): TGTGCCAGCAGCGGCCCGGGACAGGGTCGGGGCATTCAGTACTTC.

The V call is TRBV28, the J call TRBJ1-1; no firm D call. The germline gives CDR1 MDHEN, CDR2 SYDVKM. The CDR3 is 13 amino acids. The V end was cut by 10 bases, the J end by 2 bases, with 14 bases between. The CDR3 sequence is CATANPENTEAFF. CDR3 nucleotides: TGTGCCACCGCCAACCCAGAAAACACTGAAGCTTTCTTT.

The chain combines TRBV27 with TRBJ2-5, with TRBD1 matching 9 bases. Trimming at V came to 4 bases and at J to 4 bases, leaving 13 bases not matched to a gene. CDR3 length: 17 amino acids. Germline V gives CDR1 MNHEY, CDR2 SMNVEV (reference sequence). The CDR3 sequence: CASSSGPGTGPRETQYF. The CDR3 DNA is TGTGCCAGCAGTTCGGGACCCGGGACAGGGCCCAGAGAGACCCAGTACTTC.

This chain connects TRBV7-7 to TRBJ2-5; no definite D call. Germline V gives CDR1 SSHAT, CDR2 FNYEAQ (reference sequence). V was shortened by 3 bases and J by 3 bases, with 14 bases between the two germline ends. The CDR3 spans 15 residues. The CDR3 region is CASSFPPLLEETQYF. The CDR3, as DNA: TGTGCCAGCAGCTTCCCCCCCCTTCTGGAAGAGACCCAGTACTTC.

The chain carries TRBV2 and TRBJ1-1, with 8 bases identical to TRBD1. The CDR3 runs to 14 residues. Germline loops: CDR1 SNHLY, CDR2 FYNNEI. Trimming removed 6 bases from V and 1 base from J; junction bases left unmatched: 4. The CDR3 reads CASRVGQGNTEAFF. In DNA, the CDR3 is TGTGCCAGCAGGGTCGGACAGGGGAACACTGAAGCTTTCTTT.

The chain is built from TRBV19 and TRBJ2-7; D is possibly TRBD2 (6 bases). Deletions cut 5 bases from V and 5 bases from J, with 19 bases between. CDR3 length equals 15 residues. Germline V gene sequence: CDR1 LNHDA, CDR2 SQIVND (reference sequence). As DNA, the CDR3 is TGTGCCAGTAGTGTCCAAGCGTCGGGAGAACACGAGCAGTACTTC. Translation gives CASSVQASGEHEQYF.